This T cell receptor beta chain was found in a study of T cell responses to AZD1222 COVID-19 vaccine. TCRdb keeps only in-frame clones here, not all; method: immunoSEQ multiplex PCR. The sample has 180,000 or so clones; roughly 92% are singletons. The V and J ends lost 4 bases and 7 bases respectively, with 13 bases between them. The CDR3 covers 13 residues. Germline V gene sequence: CDR1 SGHAT, CDR2 FQDESV (reference sequence). Sequencing was performed on peripheral blood, taken 28 days after the second AZD1222 dose. This receptor was obtained from an adult who received the AZD1222 COVID-19 vaccine. V usage is TRBV11-1 and J usage is TRBJ1-1, with D possibly matching TRBD1 (6 bases). Here the CDR3 reads CASSYRGANEAFF. Here the CDR3 DNA reads TGTGCCAGCAGCTACCGGGGGGCGAATGAAGCTTTCTTT. The variable domain in full, with the rest retrieved from reference TRBV11-1 and TRBJ1-1, is EAEVAQSPRYKITEKSQAVAFWCDPISGHATLYWYRQILGQGPELLVQFQDESVVDDSQLPKDRFSAERLKGVDSTLKIQPAELGDSAMYLCASSYRGANEAFFGQGTRLTVV.